Below, 23 T cell receptor beta chains from the same sample are listed, as sequenced in a study of identical twins. Each CDR3 protein is one row after TCRdb ran MiXCR on the 5' RACE reads. The sample contains 450,000 or so distinct CDR3 sequences, less than 25% of which appear only once. The sample was also reused in another study, on T cells expressing NK-cell markers.

What was sequenced was CD4+ T cells sorted from blood. These receptors were collected from a woman aged 18-29 years in good health.

In its sample, this clonotype was seen a few times. This CDR3 is CASSSGTSHLPYEQYF. Written as DNA, the CDR3 is TGTGCCAGCAGCTCCGGGACTAGCCACCTCCCCTACGAGCAGTACTTC. The rearrangement joins TRBV6-1 to TRBJ2-7, with TRBD2 matching 9 bases. The germline CDR1 and CDR2 sequences are MNHNS and SASEGT. The V gene end was trimmed by 6 bases and the J gene end by 2 bases; junction bases not matched to a gene: 11. The CDR3 has 16 amino acids.

This rearrangement joins TRBV18 to TRBJ2-2; the D is unclear. With 0 bases removed from V and 5 bases from J, the gap between germline ends came to 13 bases. The CDR3 consists of 16 residues. The germline CDR1 and CDR2 sequences are KGHSH and LQKENI. CDR3 protein: CASSPPSVYVTGELFF. The CDR3 DNA reads as TGTGCCAGCTCACCACCGTCGGTCTACGTTACCGGGGAGCTGTTTTTT.

This chain links TRBV2 with TRBJ1-1; unclear D gene. Germline lookup yields CDR1 SNHLY and CDR2 FYNNEI. This CDR3 has 12 residues. Trimming left V 3 bases short and J 11 bases short, with 13 bases between. CDR3 sequence: CASSEGLFAAFF. The CDR3 DNA follows: TGTGCCAGCAGTGAGGGCCTGTTCGCTGCTTTCTTT.

The rearrangement joins TRBV29-1 to TRBJ1-1; TRBD1 might be the D (5 bases). CDR3 length equals 13 residues. Trimming pared 7 bases from V and 1 base from J, leaving 13 bases between. Germline V gene sequence: CDR1 SQVTM, CDR2 ANQGSEA. The CDR3 DNA reads as TGCAGCGCCTCCCTCGGACAGAACACTGAAGCTTTCTTT. Protein product: CSASLGQNTEAFF.

This clonotype was observed a few times. V and J are TRBV6-5 and TRBJ1-2, with TRBD1 as a possible D gene (5 bases). CDR1 MNHEY and CDR2 SVGAGI come from the germline V gene. V gave up 0 bases and J gave up 8 bases, with 10 bases separating them. The CDR3 extends over 13 amino acids. The CDR3 region is CASSYSWRGGYTF. In nucleotides, the CDR3 is TGTGCCAGCAGTTACTCGTGGAGGGGAGGCTACACCTTC.

CDR3 residues: CSARATGRDTEAFF. The CDR3 nucleotides read TGCAGTGCTAGGGCTACAGGGAGGGACACTGAAGCTTTCTTT. The genes are TRBV20-1 and TRBJ1-1; D might be TRBD1 (6 bases). Trimming stripped 3 bases from V and 3 bases from J, with 14 bases between. The CDR3 contains 14 residues. Germline V gene data show CDR1 as DFQATT and CDR2 as SNEGSKA (reference sequence).

This clonotype was observed a few times. This chain uses TRBV9 with TRBJ2-1, with D hard to call. V lost 0 bases and J 0 bases, leaving 4 bases between the germline ends. Germline-derived CDR1 and CDR2 are SGDLS and YYNGEE. The CDR3 is 14 amino acids. The CDR3 spells CASSVVSSYNEQFF. The CDR3 nucleotides read TGTGCCAGCAGCGTAGTAAGCTCCTACAATGAGCAGTTCTTC.

This clonotype appeared a few times. This chain connects TRBV5-1 to TRBJ2-1, with 9 bases lining up with TRBD2. The CDR3 has 15 residues. Trimming cost V 0 bases and J 8 bases; bases outside gene matches: 6. From germline, CDR1 is SGHRS and CDR2 YFSETQ. Here the CDR3 DNA reads TGCGCCAGCAGCTTGGAGTCTAGCGGGAACTATGAGCAGTTCTTC. Its protein product is CASSLESSGNYEQFF.

This clonotype has a count of ten or more. The gene calls are TRBV11-2 and TRBJ2-2, with 12 bases fitting TRBD2. In germline, CDR1 is SGHAT, CDR2 FQNNGV. With 0 bases clipped from V and 7 bases from J, the junction kept 3 bases outside the gene matches. The CDR3 runs to 16 residues. The CDR3 DNA follows: TGTGCCAGCAGCTTAGAACTAGCGGGAGGTTACGGGGAGCTGTTTTTT. The encoded protein is CASSLELAGGYGELFF.

This clonotype was counted at least ten times. The rearrangement uses TRBV4-3 and TRBJ1-2; TRBD1 is a possible D gene (5 bases). Germline V gene sequence: CDR1 LGHNA, CDR2 YSLEER. The CDR3 sequence is 12 residues long. V was clipped by 4 bases and J by 6 bases, with 9 bases between them. CDR3 sequence reads: CASSLVGHGYTF. The CDR3 DNA is TGCGCCAGCAGCCTTGTGGGACATGGCTACACCTTC.

J is TRBJ2-5 and V is TRBV29-1; no definite D call. V was shortened by 5 bases and J by 0 bases, with 4 bases between the two germline ends. Germline CDR1 SQVTM, CDR2 ANQGSEA. The CDR3 runs 11 residues. The CDR3 DNA follows: TGCAGCGTTCTGTACCAAGAGACCCAGTACTTC. This sequence encodes CSVLYQETQYF.

The chain couples TRBV12-3 or TRBV12-4 to TRBJ2-2; D possibly corresponds to TRBD2 (5 bases). This CDR3 has 13 residues. V was shortened by 4 bases and J by 6 bases, with 9 bases between the two germline ends. CDR3 loop: CASSYREPGELFF. In DNA, the CDR3 is TGTGCCAGCAGTTACCGGGAACCCGGGGAGCTGTTTTTT.

The chain couples TRBV7-2 to TRBJ2-3; D is uncertain. Trimming pared 2 bases from V and 3 bases from J, leaving 15 bases between. This CDR3 contains 16 residues. Germline assignment: CDR1 SGHTA and CDR2 FQGNSA. The CDR3 DNA sequence: TGTGCCAGCAGCTTAACCGTAGGTGTTAGGACAGATACGCAGTATTTT. This codes for CASSLTVGVRTDTQYF.

This clonotype was counted a few times. The V call is TRBV27, the J call TRBJ2-7; 7 nucleotides line up with TRBD1. Germline values: CDR1 MNHEY, CDR2 SMNVEV (reference sequence). This CDR3 has 14 residues. Trimming removed 6 bases from V and 2 bases from J; junction bases left unmatched: 7. The CDR3 protein is CASSLLTGTYEQYF. The CDR3 nucleotides read TGTGCCAGCAGCCTATTGACAGGGACCTACGAGCAGTACTTC.

This clonotype occurred a few times. The genes are TRBV11-2 and TRBJ2-1; D is possibly TRBD2 (6 bases). Germline values: CDR1 SGHAT, CDR2 FQNNGV. Trimming left V 3 bases short and J 1 base short, with 16 bases between. This CDR3 is built from 17 residues. The CDR3 protein is CASSFAAWRGSYNEQFF. The CDR3 DNA reads as TGTGCCAGCAGCTTCGCAGCATGGCGGGGATCCTACAATGAGCAGTTCTTC. The variable domain in full, with the rest retrieved from reference TRBV11-2 and TRBJ2-1, is EAGVAQSPRYKIIEKRQSVAFWCNPISGHATLYWYQQILGQGPKLLIQFQNNGVVDDSQLPKDRFSAERLKGVDSTLKIQPAKLEDSAVYLCASSFAAWRGSYNEQFFGPGTRLTVL.

CDR3 DNA: TGTGCCAGCAGCCAATTAGGGTTTATTCAAGAGACCCAGTACTTC. Residues: CASSQLGFIQETQYF. The V gene is TRBV3-1, the J gene TRBJ2-5; the D is unclear. Germline CDR1 is LGHDT and CDR2 is YNNKEL (reference sequence). Trimming cost V 2 bases and J 2 bases, with 12 bases left between them. This CDR3 comprises 15 residues.

J is TRBJ2-5 and V is TRBV3-1; D is unresolved. V dropped 2 bases and J dropped 4 bases, with 2 bases sitting between them. The germline CDR1 and CDR2 sequences are LGHDT and YNNKEL (reference sequence). The CDR3 is 11 residues long. DNA for the CDR3: TGTGCCAGCAGCCAATTAGAGACCCAGTACTTC. Protein: CASSQLETQYF.

This clonotype was found a few times. The J gene is TRBJ2-7, the V gene TRBV20-1; no definite D call. CDR3 length equals 13 residues. V lost 8 bases and J lost 0, with 14 bases in between. Germline CDR1 reads DFQATT; CDR2 reads SNEGSKA (reference sequence). CDR3 sequence: CSFGDSGSYEQYF. CDR3 DNA: TGCAGTTTTGGCGATTCCGGCTCCTACGAGCAGTACTTC.

The V gene is TRBV7-9, the J gene TRBJ2-7; tentative D call: TRBD2 (5 bases). Deletions cut 5 bases from V and 3 bases from J, with 14 bases between. Germline CDR1 reads SEHNR; CDR2 reads FQNEAQ (reference sequence). There are 14 residues in the CDR3. The CDR3, as DNA: TGTGCCAGCAGCCGAGCGGAATCTTTCTACGAGCAGTACTTC. This sequence encodes CASSRAESFYEQYF.

V and J are TRBV20-1 and TRBJ2-3; 10 bases line up with TRBD2. The CDR3 extends over 15 amino acids. The germline CDR1 and CDR2 sequences are DFQATT and SNEGSKA (reference sequence). Trimming took 0 bases from V and 4 from J; bases not matched to a gene: 4. CDR3 residues: CSAREDSGRPDTQYF. The DNA of the CDR3 is TGCAGTGCTAGAGAAGATAGCGGGAGGCCAGATACGCAGTATTTT.

This clonotype came up a few times. The chain employs TRBV12-3 or TRBV12-4 and TRBJ2-5, with D hard to call. Between the trimmed V and J ends, which lost 2 bases and 5 bases, there was a span of 6 bases. The CDR3 consists of 12 residues. The CDR3 region has the DNA TGTGCCAGCAGTTTAAGATGGGAGACCCAGTACTTC. This translates into CASSLRWETQYF.

V is TRBV20-1 and J is TRBJ2-1; 8 bases align to TRBD1. CDR1 DFQATT and CDR2 SNEGSKA come from the germline V gene (reference sequence). This CDR3 comprises 11 residues. V gave up 8 bases and J gave up 8 bases; unmatched junction bases: 5. CDR3 DNA: TGCAGTTGGGACAGGTCCTATGAGCAGTTCTTC. Protein product: CSWDRSYEQFF.

This clonotype was counted between two and nine times. The V gene is TRBV7-2, the J gene TRBJ2-1; D remains ambiguous. Germline CDR1 and CDR2: SGHTA and FQGNSA. The CDR3 is made up of 14 amino acids. V lost 6 bases and J 7 bases, leaving 16 bases between the germline ends. This CDR3 is CASSYDPHLNEQFF. CDR3 in DNA: TGTGCCAGCAGTTACGACCCCCACCTAAATGAGCAGTTCTTC. Combining the CDR3 with reference TRBV7-2 and TRBJ2-1 gives the whole variable domain GAGVSQSPSNKVTEKGKDVELRCDPISGHTALYWYRQSLGQGLEFLIYFQGNSAPDKSGLPSDRFSAERTGGSVSTLTIQRTQQEDSAVYLCASSYDPHLNEQFFGPGTRLTVL.